The T cell receptor (beta chain) described here comes from a study of beta chain features in type 1 diabetes. Findings and caveats of the study: People with Type 1 diabetes carried modestly yet significantly shorter TCRB CDR3s in all four CD4+ subsets.

On this clone: Its antigen is not identified.

All of the isolated RNA was reverse transcribed, so expressed TCRB transcripts were sequenced. The protocol was immunoSEQ multiplex PCR, while the TCRdb copy is restricted to in-frame clones and leaves out a portion. Of nearly 700,000 clones detected, roughly 12% appear once; the ten largest clones hold approximately 0.022%. CDR3 length equals 14 residues. Trimming stripped 6 bases from V and 3 bases from J, with 15 bases between. Looked up from germline, CDR1 is SNHLY and CDR2 is FYNNEI. V usage is TRBV2 and J usage is TRBJ2-7; D tentatively fits TRBD1 or TRBD2 (5 bases each). Material: naive CD4+ T cells from blood. This receptor was taken from a man between 18 and 35 years old with type 1 diabetes. CDR3 protein: CASSDATAVYEQYF. The CDR3, as DNA: TGTGCCAGCAGCGACGCGACAGCGGTCTACGAGCAGTACTTC. Together with reference TRBV2 and TRBJ2-7, the CDR3 gives the full variable domain: EPEVTQTPSHQVTQMGQEVILRCVPISNHLYFYWYRQILGQKVEFLVSFYNNEISEKSEIFDDQFSVERPDGSNFTLKIRSTKLEDSAMYFCASSDATAVYEQYFGPGTRLTVT.